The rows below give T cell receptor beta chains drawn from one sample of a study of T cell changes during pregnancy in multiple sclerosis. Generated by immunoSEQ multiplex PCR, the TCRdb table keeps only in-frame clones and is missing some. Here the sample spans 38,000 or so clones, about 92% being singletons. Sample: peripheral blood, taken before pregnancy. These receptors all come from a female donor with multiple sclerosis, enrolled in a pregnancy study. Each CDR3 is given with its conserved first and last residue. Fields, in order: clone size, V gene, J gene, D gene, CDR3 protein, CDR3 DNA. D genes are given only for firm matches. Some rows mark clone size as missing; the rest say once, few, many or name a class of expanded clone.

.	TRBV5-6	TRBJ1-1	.	CASSLAGGSEAFF	TGTGCCAGCAGCTTGGCCGGGGGATCTGAAGCTTTCTTT
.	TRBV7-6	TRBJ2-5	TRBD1	CASSPQTGGGETQYF	TGTGCCAGCAGCCCCCAAACAGGGGGCGGCGAGACCCAGTACTTC
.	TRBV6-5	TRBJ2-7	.	CASRTGVRTQYF	TGTGCCAGCCGTACCGGGGTTCGTACGCAGTACTTC
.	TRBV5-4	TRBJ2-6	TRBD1	CASSSLWTGGGGANVLTF	TGTGCCAGCAGCTCACTCTGGACAGGGGGTGGTGGGGCCAACGTCCTGACTTTC
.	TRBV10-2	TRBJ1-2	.	CASSGAGNYGYTF	TGCGCCAGCTCCGGCGCGGGTAACTATGGCTACACCTTC
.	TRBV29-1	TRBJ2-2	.	CSVEDNGTGELFF	TGCAGCGTTGAAGATAACGGGACCGGGGAGCTGTTTTTT
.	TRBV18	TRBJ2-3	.	CASSPRQAWLPDTQYF	TGTGCCAGCTCACCACGTCAAGCGTGGTTACCAGATACGCAGTATTTT
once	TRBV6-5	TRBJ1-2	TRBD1	CASSYTTGGRGYTF	TGTGCCAGCAGTTACACTACAGGGGGACGGGGCTACACCTTC
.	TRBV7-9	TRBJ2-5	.	CASSPGASPQETQYF	TGTGCCAGCAGCCCAGGGGCTAGCCCGCAAGAGACCCAGTACTTC
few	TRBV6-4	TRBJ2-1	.	CASSDGGGGNEQFF	TGTGCCAGCAGTGATGGGGGAGGAGGGAATGAGCAGTTCTTC
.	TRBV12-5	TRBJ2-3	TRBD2	CASGLVRGAGGPISDTQYF	TGTGCTAGTGGTTTGGTAAGGGGAGCGGGAGGGCCAATATCGGATACGCAGTATTTT
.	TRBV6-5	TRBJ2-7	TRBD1	CASSLRTGASYEQYF	TGTGCCAGCAGCTTGAGGACAGGAGCATCCTACGAGCAGTACTTC
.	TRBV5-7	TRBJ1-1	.	CASSLGGHAFF	TGTGCCAGCAGCTTGGGGGGACATGCTTTCTTT
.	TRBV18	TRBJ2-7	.	CASSPPFARVEQYF	TGTGCCAGCTCACCACCGTTTGCCAGGGTCGAGCAGTACTTC
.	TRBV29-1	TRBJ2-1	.	CSVDPGSAEFF	TGCAGCGTAGATCCGGGAAGCGCCGAGTTCTTC
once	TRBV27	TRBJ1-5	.	CASSFRDTFNQPQHF	TGTGCCAGCAGTTTCCGGGACACCTTCAATCAGCCCCAGCATTTT
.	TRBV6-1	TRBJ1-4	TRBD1	CASSEVSWGTANEKLFF	TGTGCCAGCAGTGAAGTTAGTTGGGGGACAGCTAATGAAAAACTGTTTTTT
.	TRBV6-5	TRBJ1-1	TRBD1	CASRWTGGLDTEAFF	TGTGCCAGCAGGTGGACAGGGGGCCTCGACACTGAAGCTTTCTTT
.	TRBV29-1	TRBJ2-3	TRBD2	CSVGGTSGKDTQYF	TGCAGCGTTGGCGGGACTAGCGGGAAAGATACGCAGTATTTT
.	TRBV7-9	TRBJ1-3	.	CASSLTTIYF	TGTGCCAGCAGCTTAACTACCATATATTTT
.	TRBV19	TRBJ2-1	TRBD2	CASRVGTSGSNEQFF	TGTGCCAGTAGGGTCGGGACTAGCGGTTCGAATGAGCAGTTCTTC
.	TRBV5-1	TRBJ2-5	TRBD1	CASSLSQGAEKTQYF	TGCGCCAGCAGCTTGAGCCAGGGGGCTGAAAAGACCCAGTACTTC
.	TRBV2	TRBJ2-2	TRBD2	CASSTTKLSTSGSHTGELFF	TGTGCCAGCAGTACCACTAAGCTATCGACTAGCGGGAGTCACACCGGGGAGCTGTTTTTT
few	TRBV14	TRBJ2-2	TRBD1	CASSSWDREIGELFF	TGTGCCAGTTCGTCATGGGACAGGGAAATCGGGGAGCTGTTTTTT
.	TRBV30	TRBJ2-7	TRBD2	CAWGLAGVEQYF	TGTGCCTGGGGCCTAGCGGGAGTCGAGCAGTACTTC
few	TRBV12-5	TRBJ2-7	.	CASGFAPPNEQYF	TGTGCTAGTGGTTTTGCCCCTCCTAACGAGCAGTACTTC
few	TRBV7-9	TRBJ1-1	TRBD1	CASSLVLGGDEAFF	TGTGCCAGCAGCTTAGTCTTAGGGGGCGATGAAGCTTTCTTT
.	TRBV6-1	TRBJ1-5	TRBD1	CASRQGSGRNQPQHF	TGTGCCAGCAGACAGGGGTCCGGGCGCAATCAGCCCCAGCATTTT
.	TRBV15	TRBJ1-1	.	CATSETGATEAFF	TGTGCCACCAGCGAGACAGGTGCCACTGAAGCTTTCTTT
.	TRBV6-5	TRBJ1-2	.	CASRTTANYGYTF	TGTGCCAGCAGAACGACAGCTAACTATGGCTACACCTTC
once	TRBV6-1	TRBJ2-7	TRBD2	CASSETSGSYEQYF	TGTGCCAGCAGTGAGACTAGCGGAAGCTACGAGCAGTACTTC
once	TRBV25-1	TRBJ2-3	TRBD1	CVSSIQGIDTQYF	TGTGTCAGCAGTATACAGGGGATAGATACGCAGTATTTT
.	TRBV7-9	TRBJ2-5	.	CASSNAGGPDETQYF	TGTGCCAGCAGCAACGCCGGGGGGCCGGACGAGACCCAGTACTTC
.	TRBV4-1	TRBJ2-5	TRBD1	CASSQADRALQETQYF	TGCGCCAGCAGCCAAGCTGACAGGGCCCTCCAAGAGACCCAGTACTTC
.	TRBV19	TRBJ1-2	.	CASRTQGRGYTF	TGTGCCAGTCGAACTCAGGGTCGTGGCTACACCTTC
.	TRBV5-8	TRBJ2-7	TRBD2	CASSFGGGTTPREQYF	TGTGCCAGCAGCTTTGGGGGAGGGACCACCCCAAGGGAGCAGTACTTC
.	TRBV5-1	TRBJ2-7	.	CASSLASSTYEQYF	TGCGCCAGCAGCTTGGCTAGTAGCACCTACGAGCAGTACTTC
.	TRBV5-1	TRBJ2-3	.	CASSSVAASTDTQYF	TGCGCCAGCAGCTCCGTAGCGGCTAGCACAGATACGCAGTATTTT
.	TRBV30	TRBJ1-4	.	CACRTATNEKLFF	TGTGCCTGCAGGACTGCAACTAATGAAAAACTGTTTTTT
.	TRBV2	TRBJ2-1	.	CASSEWLAIQFF	TGTGCCAGCAGTGAATGGCTAGCGATACAGTTCTTC
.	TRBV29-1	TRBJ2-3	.	CSVEPPGLAAPADTQYF	TGCAGCGTTGAGCCCCCCGGACTGGCCGCACCCGCAGATACGCAGTATTTT
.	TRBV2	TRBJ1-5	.	CASSGSGANQPQHF	TGTGCCAGCAGTGGATCAGGGGCGAATCAGCCCCAGCATTTT
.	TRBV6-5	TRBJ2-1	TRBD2	CASSSLSGRANEQFF	TGTGCCAGCAGTTCCTTGAGCGGGAGGGCGAATGAGCAGTTCTTC
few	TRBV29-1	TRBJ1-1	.	CSTNQPQGNTEAFF	TGCAGCACCAATCAACCACAGGGGAACACTGAAGCTTTCTTT
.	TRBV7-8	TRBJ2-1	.	CASSLDTSRGSYNEQFF	TGTGCCAGCAGCTTAGACACGTCGCGGGGCTCCTACAATGAGCAGTTCTTC
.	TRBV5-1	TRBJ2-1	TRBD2	CASRFVLAGDHNEQFF	TGCGCCAGCAGATTCGTCCTAGCGGGAGATCACAATGAGCAGTTCTTC
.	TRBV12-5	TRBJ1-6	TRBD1	CASGLTGTAYNSPLHF	TGTGCTAGTGGTCTAACCGGGACAGCCTATAATTCACCCCTCCACTTT
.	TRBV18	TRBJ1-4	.	CASSLTERNEKLFF	TGTGCCAGCTCACTAACCGAGCGTAATGAAAAACTGTTTTTT